The 26 T cell receptor beta chains presented below share a single source sample, sequenced in a study of T cell changes during pregnancy in multiple sclerosis. TCRdb keeps only in-frame clones here, not all; method: immunoSEQ multiplex PCR. Of under 110,000 clones in the sample, roughly nine tenths are singletons; the top ten hold 1.5% to 2%. The sample consisted of peripheral blood, taken before pregnancy. Every receptor here comes from a female donor with multiple sclerosis, enrolled in a pregnancy study.

The chain has TRBV29-1 and TRBJ2-7; perhaps TRBD1 as D (5 bases). CDR3 length: 12 amino acids. Trimming cost V 4 bases and J 2 bases, with 9 bases left between them. CDR1 is SQVTM and CDR2 is ANQGSEA in the germline V gene. The CDR3 is CSVVLGPYEQYF. DNA of the CDR3: TGCAGCGTTGTCCTGGGGCCCTACGAGCAGTACTTC.

V is TRBV7-9 and J is TRBJ2-7; 8 bases are shared with TRBD2. Germline CDR1 reads SEHNR; CDR2 reads FQNEAQ (reference sequence). The CDR3 runs 14 residues. With V trimmed by 5 bases and J by 3 bases, 6 bases remained unmatched. The CDR3 loop is CASSHGGVHYEQYF. CDR3 nucleotide sequence: TGTGCCAGCAGCCACGGGGGGGTTCACTACGAGCAGTACTTC.

The chain employs TRBV29-1 and TRBJ2-5; 12 nucleotides agree with TRBD2. The V and J ends lost 2 bases and 1 base, in that order; junction bases with no gene match: 8. Germline CDR1 SQVTM, CDR2 ANQGSEA. This CDR3 is 17 amino acids long. CDR3 bases: TGCAGCGTTGAAATTGGAACTAGCGGGGGGACCCAAGAGACCCAGTACTTC. Its protein product is CSVEIGTSGGTQETQYF.

The chain couples TRBV9 to TRBJ1-2, with 9 positions matching TRBD1. This CDR3 has 14 residues. The J segment lost 7 bases and the V segment lost 0 bases, leaving 4 bases of the junction unmatched. Germline values: CDR1 SGDLS, CDR2 YYNGEE. The CDR3 protein is CASSVGQGVGGYTF. The DNA of the CDR3 is TGTGCCAGCAGCGTAGGACAGGGGGTAGGTGGCTACACCTTC.

This clone was detected only a few times. This chain links TRBV4-1 with TRBJ1-1; D is ambiguous. CDR3 length: 13 amino acids. Between the trimmed V and J ends, which lost 1 base and 4 bases, there was a span of 7 bases. Germline V gives CDR1 MGHRA, CDR2 YSYEKL. Here the CDR3 DNA reads TGCGCCAGCAGCCAAGTCGCGAGCACTGAAGCTTTCTTT. Translated: CASSQVASTEAFF.

The rearrangement uses TRBV7-9 and TRBJ2-7, with 12 bases matching TRBD2. Germline CDR1 is SEHNR and CDR2 is FQNEAQ (reference sequence). V gave up 6 bases and J gave up 7 bases; unmatched junction bases: 7. The length of the CDR3 is 14 residues. The CDR3 coding sequence is TGTGCCAGCAGTGAGACTAGCGGGAGTGAGGAGCAGTACTTC. Translation: CASSETSGSEEQYF. Together with reference TRBV7-9 and TRBJ2-7, the CDR3 gives the full variable domain: DTGVSQNPRHKITKRGQNVTFRCDPISEHNRLYWYRQTLGQGPEFLTYFQNEAQLEKSRLLSDRFSAERPKGSFSTLEIQRTEQGDSAMYLCASSETSGSEEQYFGPGTRLTVT.

The V gene is TRBV11-3, the J gene TRBJ2-1; the match to TRBD2 covers 10 bases. V lost 6 bases, J lost 2 bases, and 1 base stayed unmatched. Germline lookup yields CDR1 SGHNT and CDR2 YENEEA. This CDR3 comprises 14 residues. In DNA, the CDR3 is TGTGCCAGCAGAGGGACTAGCGCCTACAATGAGCAGTTCTTC. Protein sequence: CASRGTSAYNEQFF.

J is TRBJ2-5 and V is TRBV2, with 10 bases lining up with TRBD2. V gave up 4 bases and J gave up 4 bases; unmatched junction bases: 12. From germline, CDR1 is SNHLY and CDR2 FYNNEI. This CDR3 contains 17 residues. The CDR3 region has the DNA TGTGCCAGCAGTGGGGTGCTAGCGGGAGTAGGTGTAGAGACCCAGTACTTC. This codes for CASSGVLAGVGVETQYF.

The chain carries TRBV19 and TRBJ2-7, with 10 nucleotides matching TRBD2. V lost 2 bases and J lost 6; bases outside the gene matches: 10. Germline lookup yields CDR1 LNHDA and CDR2 SQIVND (reference sequence). The CDR3 totals 16 residues. CDR3 bases: TGTGCCAGTAGTATAATCCCCACTAGCGGGACTCGCGAGCAGTACTTC. Protein sequence: CASSIIPTSGTREQYF.

The chain joins TRBV6-1 to TRBJ2-7, with D possibly TRBD2 on 5 matching bases. V lost 0 bases and J 3 bases, leaving 6 bases between the germline ends. In germline, CDR1 is MNHNS, CDR2 SASEGT. The CDR3 consists of 13 residues. The CDR3: CASSEAGVYEQYF. CDR3 DNA sequence: TGTGCCAGCAGTGAAGCGGGAGTCTACGAGCAGTACTTC.

This chain uses TRBV4-2 with TRBJ2-3; D is perhaps TRBD2 (5 bases). Trimming left V 2 bases short and J 7 bases short, with 13 bases between. From germline, CDR1 is LGHNA and CDR2 YNFKEQ. The CDR3 sequence is 14 residues long. The CDR3 DNA reads TGTGCCAGCAGCCAAACCGCACTAGGAAATACGCAGTATTTT. Translating it yields CASSQTALGNTQYF.

V and J are TRBV6-1 and TRBJ2-1, with D perhaps matching TRBD2 (6 bases). The germline gives CDR1 MNHNS, CDR2 SASEGT. The CDR3 runs to 12 residues. V was trimmed by 1 base and J by 14 bases, leaving 12 bases between them. The CDR3 nucleotides read TGTGCCAGCAGTGAAGTTTGGGCTAGCGAGTTCTTC. Translating gives CASSEVWASEFF.

The chain carries TRBV9 and TRBJ2-3; 8 bases are shared with TRBD2. Trimming at V came to 0 bases and at J to 3 bases, leaving 6 bases not matched to a gene. This CDR3 region has 16 residues. CDR1 SGDLS and CDR2 YYNGEE come from the germline V gene. CDR3 in amino acids: CASSVVASGLTDTQYF. DNA of the CDR3: TGTGCCAGCAGCGTAGTGGCTAGCGGGCTGACAGATACGCAGTATTTT.

The V gene is TRBV4-2, the J gene TRBJ2-5, with TRBD1 as a possible D gene (5 bases). Trimming removed 0 bases from V and 9 bases from J, with 14 bases in between. Germline CDR1 and CDR2: LGHNA and YNFKEQ. The CDR3 extends over 14 amino acids. This chain's CDR3 is CASSQEGLVGAQYF. The CDR3 nucleotides read TGTGCCAGCAGCCAAGAGGGGCTGGTTGGGGCCCAGTACTTC.

The chain combines TRBV6-4 with TRBJ2-2, with 8 bases lining up with TRBD2. V lost 6 bases to trimming and J lost 6 bases; unmatched junction nucleotides: 3. Looked up from germline, CDR1 is MRHNA and CDR2 is SNTAGT. The length of the CDR3 is 13 residues. CDR3 residues: CASSQTSAGELFF. DNA for the CDR3: TGTGCCAGCAGCCAGACTAGCGCCGGGGAGCTGTTTTTT.

This chain joins TRBV27 and TRBJ2-7; the match to TRBD2 covers 13 bases. The CDR3 has 18 residues. Germline lookup yields CDR1 MNHEY and CDR2 SMNVEV (reference sequence). V dropped 4 bases and J dropped 3; count of bases not matched to a gene: 12. This chain's CDR3 is CASSSRTSGSARVYEQYF. In nucleotides, the CDR3 is TGTGCCAGCAGTTCACGGACTAGCGGGAGCGCCAGAGTCTACGAGCAGTACTTC.

The gene calls are TRBV14 and TRBJ1-6; 9 bases map to TRBD1. The CDR3 is 16 amino acids. Germline values: CDR1 SGHDN, CDR2 FVKESK. Germline trimming cut 2 bases from V and 10 bases from J; bases unmatched to any gene: 9. In DNA form, the CDR3 reads TGTGCCAGCAGCCAATATAGGGACAGGGAATCATCACCCCTCCACTTT. Protein: CASSQYRDRESSPLHF.

The chain recombines TRBV12-5 with TRBJ1-5; D is undetermined. The CDR3 runs 13 residues. V gave up 3 bases and J gave up 7 bases, with 10 bases separating them. In germline, CDR1 is LGHNT, CDR2 FRNRAP. The CDR3 spells CASGFGGNQPQHF. As DNA, the CDR3 is TGTGCTAGTGGTTTTGGCGGGAACCAGCCCCAGCATTTT.

This clone showed up many times. The chain combines TRBV11-2 with TRBJ2-5; 8 bases agree with TRBD2. The J segment lost 5 bases and the V segment lost 1 base, leaving 6 bases of the junction unmatched. The CDR3 is made up of 15 amino acids. Germline V gene sequence: CDR1 SGHAT, CDR2 FQNNGV. CDR3 in DNA: TGTGCCAGCAGCTTAGCGGGAGGGCCTGGGGAGACCCAGTACTTC. It yields the protein CASSLAGGPGETQYF.

The chain carries TRBV7-2 and TRBJ2-7; the D gene is possibly TRBD1 (5 bases). V was shortened by 1 base and J by 3 bases, with 10 bases between the two germline ends. The CDR3 is made up of 14 amino acids. Germline lookup yields CDR1 SGHTA and CDR2 FQGNSA. The CDR3 loop is CASSLDRGSYEQYF. DNA for the CDR3: TGTGCCAGCAGCTTAGATAGGGGTAGCTACGAGCAGTACTTC.

The gene calls are TRBV27 and TRBJ2-1; possibly TRBD1 for D (5 bases). Germline CDR1 reads MNHEY; CDR2 reads SMNVEV (reference sequence). The V end lost 6 bases, the J end lost 9 bases, and 27 bases lay between the germline ends. The CDR3 extends over 17 amino acids. As DNA, the CDR3 is TGTGCCAGCAGCTTCCGTGGTTTCAGGGATTCTTTTGCTGAGCAGTTCTTC. This codes for CASSFRGFRDSFAEQFF.

The chain couples TRBV18 to TRBJ2-2; 7 bases are shared with TRBD1. The trim removed 3 bases at V and 0 bases at J, leaving 1 base unmatched. Germline loops: CDR1 KGHSH, CDR2 LQKENI. This CDR3 contains 15 residues. In DNA form, the CDR3 reads TGTGCCAGCTCACCGGGACAGACGAACACCGGGGAGCTGTTTTTT. This encodes CASSPGQTNTGELFF.

This clone was counted a single time. The rearrangement uses TRBV7-9 and TRBJ2-2, with unresolved D. The CDR3 is 14 residues long. Between the trimmed V and J ends, which lost 2 bases and 3 bases, there was a span of 7 bases. The germline gives CDR1 SEHNR, CDR2 FQNEAQ (reference sequence). This CDR3 reads CASSLRQDTGELFF. In DNA form, the CDR3 reads TGTGCCAGCAGCTTACGGCAGGACACCGGGGAGCTGTTTTTT.

The chain combines TRBV14 with TRBJ1-6; D perhaps matches TRBD1 (5 bases). The CDR3 is 12 amino acids. The V end lost 8 bases, the J end lost 7 bases, and 9 bases lay between the germline ends. Germline loops: CDR1 SGHDN, CDR2 FVKESK. In DNA, the CDR3 is TGTGCCAGCTCCGGGGGGAATTCACCCCTCCACTTT. This translates into CASSGGNSPLHF.

The chain links TRBV4-2 to TRBJ1-4; D gene ambiguous. This CDR3 has 16 amino acids. The ends were cut back, 0 bases at V and 3 bases at J, with 11 bases in the middle. CDR1 is LGHNA, CDR2 YNFKEQ, per germline. CDR3 region: CASSQDGGSANEKLFF. In DNA, the CDR3 is TGTGCCAGCAGCCAAGATGGCGGATCTGCTAATGAAAAACTGTTTTTT.

Note on this clone: The same CDR3 also results from other DNA sequences found in this sample. The rearrangement uses TRBV19 and TRBJ1-2; D not certain. The V end was cut by 3 bases, the J end by 4 bases, with 6 bases between. This CDR3 spans 12 amino acids. Germline V gene lookup returns CDR1 LNHDA and CDR2 SQIVND (reference sequence). The CDR3 sequence is CASSIPGYGYTF. For the CDR3, the DNA is TGTGCCAGTAGTATCCCCGGCTATGGCTACACCTTC. Full variable domain (outside the CDR3, taken from reference TRBV19 and TRBJ1-2): DGGITQSPKYLFRKEGQNVTLSCEQNLNHDAMYWYRQDPGQGLRLIYYSQIVNDFQKGDIAEGYSVSREKKESFPLTVTSAQKNPTAFYLCASSIPGYGYTFGSGTRLTVV.